Listed below are T cell receptor beta chains from one sample, sequenced in a study of blood T cell repertoires in COVID-19. Produced via immunoSEQ multiplex PCR; TCRdb's table is partial and in-frame only. The table has approximately 470,000 clones, about 85% seen once; the top ten hold 0.7%. The sample consisted of PBMCs or T cells enriched from blood (not recorded which). All receptors come from a woman aged 18-29 years who had recovered from COVID-19. Both conserved end residues are part of each CDR3. The D gene is left open where the match is weak. The listing skips clone size in some rows; elsewhere it reads once, few, many or a size class.

V	J	size	D	DNA	CDR3
TRBV9	TRBJ2-3	once	TRBD2	TGTGCCAGCAGCCCGTGGGGGGGAAAAACAGATACGCAGTATTTT	CASSPWGGKTDTQYF
TRBV10-1	TRBJ2-1	few	TRBD1	TGCGCCAGCAGTCAATATGGACAGGACAATGAGCAGTTCTTC	CASSQYGQDNEQFF
TRBV30	TRBJ2-6	.	.	TGTGCCTGGAGTGGGGGGCGGGTAGCTGGGGCCAACGTCCTGACTTTC	CAWSGGRVAGANVLTF
TRBV7-2	TRBJ1-5	.	.	TGTGCCAGCAGCGACATCCAGAACCCCAATCAGCCCCAGCATTTT	CASSDIQNPNQPQHF
TRBV6-5	TRBJ1-2	.	.	TGTGCCAGCATCTCATCCGGGACAAGTAACTATGGCTACACCTTC	CASISSGTSNYGYTF
TRBV19	TRBJ1-6	.	.	TGTGCCAGTACCCCCACTACAGGGTTCGGCTATAATTCACCCCTCCACTTT	CASTPTTGFGYNSPLHF
TRBV19	TRBJ1-4	.	.	TGTGCCGCCGGGGGTATTCGGGGTGAAAAACTGTTTTTT	CAAGGIRGEKLFF
TRBV3-1/TRBV3-2	TRBJ1-3	.	.	TGTGCCAGCAGCCAAGATCTGGGGGGGGCGGGAAACACCATATATTTT	CASSQDLGGAGNTIYF
TRBV27	TRBJ1-2	.	TRBD1	TGTGCCAGCAGTTTTCAGGGGGGCTATGGCTACACCTTC	CASSFQGGYGYTF
TRBV7-9	TRBJ1-5	.	.	TGTGCCAGCAGCCGAGGGGGGGATCAGCCCCAGCATTTT	CASSRGGDQPQHF
TRBV4-1	TRBJ1-2	.	TRBD1	TGCGCCAGCAGCCAAGGGACAGGTCCTTGGGGCTACACCTTC	CASSQGTGPWGYTF
TRBV4-1	TRBJ2-1	.	TRBD2	TGCGCCAGCAGCCAGCCTACCGGGACTAGCGTTCGGGAGCAGTTCTTC	CASSQPTGTSVREQFF
TRBV12-5	TRBJ2-3	.	TRBD2	TGTGCTAGTGCCCGGCAGCGGGGGGCGCCCAGCACAGATACGCAGTATTTT	CASARQRGAPSTDTQYF
TRBV5-6	TRBJ1-1	.	.	TGTGCCAGCAGCACCGAAAAAAGGGGCCCTGAAGCTTTCTTT	CASSTEKRGPEAFF
TRBV5-6	TRBJ1-6	.	.	TGTGCCAGCAGCTTGGTTGGGGCCCGCGGATCACCCCTCCACTTT	CASSLVGARGSPLHF
TRBV25-1	TRBJ1-4	.	.	TGTGCCAGCAGTCCACCATCTGGGAGACCTAATGAAAAACTGTTTTTT	CASSPPSGRPNEKLFF
TRBV5-8	TRBJ1-5	.	TRBD1	TGTGCCAGCAGCTTGGAGGGGGCCCGGCAGCCCCAGCATTTT	CASSLEGARQPQHF
TRBV19	TRBJ2-2	.	.	TGTGCTACAAGGGGCCGCAGAGAGAACACCGGGGAGCTGTTTTTT	CATRGRRENTGELFF
TRBV28	TRBJ1-4	once	.	TGTGCCAGCAGTTTAGTACAGGGAGGGAATGAAAAACTGTTTTTT	CASSLVQGGNEKLFF
TRBV7-3	TRBJ2-2	.	TRBD1	TGTGCCAGCAGCCTCGACAGGGGGCGTACCGGGGAGCTGTTTTTT	CASSLDRGRTGELFF
TRBV5-1	TRBJ2-1	once	TRBD1	TGCGCCAGTACCCGAGGGACAGGATACAATGAGCAGTTCTTC	CASTRGTGYNEQFF
TRBV2	TRBJ1-6	.	.	TGTGCCAGCAGTGAACAGGTCCTCCACTTT	CASSEQVLHF
TRBV7-8	TRBJ2-4	.	.	TGTGCCAGCCAAATAGGCGGACGGGGCAAAAACATTCAGTACTTC	CASQIGGRGKNIQYF
TRBV5-1	TRBJ2-7	few	.	TGCGCCAGCAGACTGGCAGGGGGGCGCTCCTACGAGCAGTACTTC	CASRLAGGRSYEQYF
TRBV28	TRBJ1-5	.	.	TGTGCCAGCAGTTCCCCGGACGGGGGTATCAAACCCCAGCATTTT	CASSSPDGGIKPQHF
TRBV5-1	TRBJ1-1	.	.	TGCGCCAGCAGCACCTTGGCCATGAACACTGAAGCTTTCTTT	CASSTLAMNTEAFF
TRBV6-1	TRBJ2-7	.	TRBD1	TGTGCCAGCAGTGAAGCCTCCTGGACAGGGGGCTACGAGCAGTACTTC	CASSEASWTGGYEQYF
TRBV6-5	TRBJ2-5	.	TRBD2	TGTGCCAGCAGTTCAAATAGCGGGGAGACCCAGTACTTC	CASSSNSGETQYF
TRBV6-5	TRBJ2-1	.	.	TGTGCCAGCAGCCGAGATCCAGGGCGCAATGAGCAGTTCTTC	CASSRDPGRNEQFF
TRBV5-1	TRBJ1-4	.	.	TGCGCCAGCAGCTTGGACTGGGGGGGTGTACAGGAAAAACTGTTTTTT	CASSLDWGGVQEKLFF
TRBV11-2	TRBJ1-3	.	.	TGTGCCAGCAGCCGTCCCCGGCCTAAAGGGGACACCATATATTTT	CASSRPRPKGDTIYF
TRBV9	TRBJ1-3	once	TRBD1	TGTGCCAGCAGCGTAGGGGACGCAGGGGGTGACTCTGGAAACACCATATATTTT	CASSVGDAGGDSGNTIYF
TRBV5-1	TRBJ2-5	.	TRBD2	TGCGCCAGCAGCTGGGCGGGAGGGCTAGCGGGAGAGGAGACCCAGTACTTC	CASSWAGGLAGEETQYF
TRBV19	TRBJ1-5	.	TRBD1	TGTGCCAGTAGTATAGGTGGGGCAGGGGGTTTTAAGCCCCAGCATTTT	CASSIGGAGGFKPQHF
TRBV6-6	TRBJ2-1	.	TRBD1	TGTGCCAGCAGTTACCGACAGGGTTACTACAATGAGCAGTTCTTC	CASSYRQGYYNEQFF
TRBV6-5	TRBJ1-3	.	.	TGTGCCAGCAGTCAGGACACCTCGGGAAACACCATATATTTT	CASSQDTSGNTIYF
TRBV5-1	TRBJ1-2	.	.	TGCGCCAGCAGCTTATCATCTACGGACATTCTCTATGGCTACACCTTC	CASSLSSTDILYGYTF
TRBV2	TRBJ1-5	.	.	TGTGCCAGCAGGGCCAGGGGCAGAGGGTATCAGCCCCAGCATTTT	CASRARGRGYQPQHF